Below are 28 T cell receptor beta chains sequenced from a single sample in a study of blood T cell repertoires in COVID-19. Profiled with immunoSEQ multiplex PCR; TCRdb holds only in-frame clones, not every one. The table includes 250,000 to 300,000 clones, approximately 85% detected once. The sample consisted of peripheral blood. These receptors were taken from a man in his fifties with active or convalescent COVID-19.

The chain recombines TRBV5-4 with TRBJ2-1, with a weak D call TRBD1 (5 bases). Germline V gene lookup returns CDR1 SGHNT and CDR2 YYREEE (reference sequence). The CDR3 is 15 amino acids. The V end lost 0 bases, the J end lost 6 bases, and 13 bases lay between the germline ends. The CDR3 bases are TGTGCCAGCAGCTTGGCCTGGGGCGCCGGCAATGAGCAGTTCTTC. Translation gives CASSLAWGAGNEQFF.

This sequence joins TRBV5-1 and TRBJ2-5, with TRBD1 matching over 10 bases. Germline CDR1 reads SGHRS; CDR2 reads YFSETQ. J gave up 5 bases and V 3 bases, and 7 bases lay outside the gene matches. CDR3 length: 15 residues. The CDR3 is CASSSTGTGVETQYF. In nucleotides, the CDR3 is TGCGCCAGCAGCTCGACCGGGACAGGGGTGGAGACCCAGTACTTC.

The chain links TRBV7-9 to TRBJ1-6; TRBD1 matches at 10 bases. The CDR3 spans 16 residues. The germline V gene has CDR1 SEHNR and CDR2 FQNEAQ (reference sequence). Germline trimming cut 5 bases from V and 10 bases from J; bases unmatched to any gene: 11. CDR3 in amino acids: CASSLHRDRGVSPLHF. Here the CDR3 DNA reads TGTGCCAGCAGCCTTCATAGGGACAGGGGTGTCTCACCCCTCCACTTT.

The CDR3 DNA sequence: TGTGCCAGCAGCGCGGGGGACAGTCGCAGCTATGGCTACACCTTC. Translation gives CASSAGDSRSYGYTF. The V and J genes are TRBV9 and TRBJ1-2; TRBD1 matches 7 bases. Trimming at V came to 3 bases and at J to 4 bases, leaving 9 bases not matched to a gene. CDR1 and CDR2 from the germline V gene are SGDLS and YYNGEE. The CDR3 has 15 residues.

The gene calls are TRBV5-1 and TRBJ2-5; D call uncertain. The length of the CDR3 is 13 residues. The V end lost 3 bases, the J end lost 3 bases, and 9 bases lay between the germline ends. Germline CDR1 SGHRS, CDR2 YFSETQ. CDR3 nucleotides: TGCGCCAGCAGCTCGCGGCGTGAAGAGACCCAGTACTTC. Amino acids: CASSSRREETQYF.

This clone was seen a handful of times. The genes are TRBV7-9 and TRBJ1-2, with 9 bases fitting TRBD1. V trimming: 3 bases; J trimming: 8 bases; junction bases outside the gene matches: 10. The CDR3 has 15 residues. Germline V CDR1 and CDR2: SEHNR, FQNEAQ (reference sequence). Written as DNA, the CDR3 is TGTGCCAGCAGCTTGTCGCTCGGACAGGGGACAGGCTACACCTTC. Its translation is CASSLSLGQGTGYTF.

The gene calls are TRBV19 and TRBJ2-2; a possible D gene is TRBD2 (5 bases). The CDR3 spans 17 residues. V was clipped by 5 bases and J by 0 bases, with 16 bases between them. Germline V gene data show CDR1 as LNHDA and CDR2 as SQIVND (reference sequence). CDR3 nucleotide sequence: TGTGCCAGTAGTGTCCCGGGATTGGGGACGAACACCGGGGAGCTGTTTTTT. Its translation is CASSVPGLGTNTGELFF.

The J gene is TRBJ1-4, the V gene TRBV18, with D uncertain. V was trimmed by 4 bases and J by 6 bases, leaving 9 bases between them. Germline lookup yields CDR1 KGHSH and CDR2 LQKENI. The CDR3 sequence is 13 residues long. The CDR3 sequence: CASSRARDEKLFF. DNA for the CDR3: TGTGCCAGCTCACGGGCCCGAGATGAAAAACTGTTTTTT.

This sequence joins TRBV10-3 and TRBJ1-6; no reliable D call. Germline V CDR1 and CDR2: ENHRY, SYGVKD. V was pared by 6 bases and J by 5 bases, with 20 bases between. The CDR3 extends over 17 amino acids. The CDR3 loop is CAISRVWGDPDNSPLHF. In DNA form, the CDR3 reads TGTGCCATCAGCCGGGTGTGGGGAGACCCTGATAATTCACCCCTCCACTTT.

The gene calls are TRBV11-1 and TRBJ2-1; D call uncertain. V lost 1 base and J lost 4, with 5 bases in between. The CDR3 has 13 amino acids. In germline, CDR1 is SGHAT, CDR2 FQDESV (reference sequence). Written as DNA, the CDR3 is TGTGCCAGCAGCTTAGTTATATACAATGAGCAGTTCTTC. Translating gives CASSLVIYNEQFF.

The CDR3 sequence: CASSVGSGFDEQFF. CDR3 sequence (DNA): TGTGCCAGCAGCGTAGGGAGCGGTTTCGATGAGCAGTTCTTC. This chain links TRBV7-3 with TRBJ2-1; the D gene is possibly TRBD2 (5 bases). The CDR3 runs to 14 residues. The germline CDR1 and CDR2 sequences are SGHTA and FQGTGA. V shed 5 bases and J shed 8 bases, with 16 bases lying between them.

The genes are TRBV5-4 and TRBJ2-5, with 14 bases lining up with TRBD2. The ends lost 3 bases at V and 3 bases at J; junction bases unmatched: 1. Germline V gives CDR1 SGHNT, CDR2 YYREEE (reference sequence). The CDR3 has 15 amino acids. The chain's CDR3 is CASSSGLAGEETQYF. Here the CDR3 DNA reads TGTGCCAGCAGCTCGGGACTAGCGGGAGAAGAGACCCAGTACTTC.

This clone was recorded a few times. CDR3 nucleotide sequence: TGCGCCAGCTCACCAAGGCGAGGCGGGAGTAGAACCGGGGAGCTGTTTTTT. It specifies CASSPRRGGSRTGELFF. The gene calls are TRBV4-3 and TRBJ2-2, with 7 bases matching TRBD2. Losses at the gene ends were 8 bases for V and 5 bases for J; bases not matched to a gene: 17. The CDR3 is 17 residues long. CDR1 and CDR2 (germline): LGHNA, YSLEER.

This chain links TRBV5-1 with TRBJ2-1; 8 bases align to TRBD1. The CDR3 spans 14 residues. Unmatched junction bases numbered 10, after V lost 6 bases and J lost 8 bases. The germline V gene encodes CDR1 SGHRS and CDR2 YFSETQ. This chain's CDR3 is CASNFGQGWDEQFF. CDR3 DNA: TGCGCCAGCAACTTCGGACAGGGCTGGGATGAGCAGTTCTTC.

V is TRBV10-2 and J is TRBJ2-2; TRBD2 matches 9 bases. Trimming at V came to 4 bases and at J to 8 bases, leaving 11 bases not matched to a gene. Germline loops: CDR1 WSHSY, CDR2 SAAADI. The CDR3 extends over 16 amino acids. The CDR3 DNA sequence: TGCGCCAGCAGTGCCGGTGTAGGTAGCGGGGGAGGGGAGCTGTTTTTT. Protein sequence: CASSAGVGSGGGELFF.

This chain's CDR3 is CASSPRGVGELFF. CDR3 in DNA: TGTGCCAGCAGCCCACGGGGGGTCGGGGAGCTGTTTTTT. The chain joins TRBV7-9 to TRBJ2-2, with 7 bases aligning to TRBD2. CDR3 size: 13 residues. J lost 7 bases, V lost 5 bases, and 4 bases had no gene match. In germline, CDR1 is SEHNR, CDR2 FQNEAQ (reference sequence).

The chain carries TRBV6-6 and TRBJ2-1; D gene uncertain. The V end lost 6 bases, the J end lost 5 bases, and 11 bases lay between the germline ends. The germline V gene has CDR1 MNHNY and CDR2 SVGAGI (reference sequence). The length of the CDR3 is 13 residues. CDR3 loop: CASSLGSDNEQFF. The CDR3 DNA reads TGTGCCAGCAGCCTCGGGTCGGACAATGAGCAGTTCTTC.

The J gene is TRBJ1-2, the V gene TRBV6-5, with D maybe TRBD1 (6 bases). The germline V and J ends were trimmed by 7 bases and 5 bases, with 17 bases remaining between them. From germline, CDR1 is MNHEY and CDR2 SVGAGI. This CDR3 region has 14 residues. CDR3 loop: CASTQGPERYGYTF. In nucleotides, the CDR3 is TGTGCCAGCACCCAGGGGCCGGAGAGGTATGGCTACACCTTC.

V gene TRBV5-1 combines with J gene TRBJ2-5; D is uncertain. The V end lost 0 bases, the J end lost 5 bases, and 8 bases lay between the germline ends. Germline CDR1 is SGHRS and CDR2 is YFSETQ. The CDR3 spans 13 residues. The CDR3 bases are TGCGCCAGCAGCTTGGCTGCGGCGGAGACCCAGTACTTC. Residues: CASSLAAAETQYF.

The CDR3 protein is CAPLRLGSNEQFF. The CDR3 DNA follows: TGTGCCCCTCTCCGTCTAGGAAGCAATGAGCAGTTCTTC. This chain joins TRBV7-9 and TRBJ2-1; no firm D call. CDR1 is SEHNR and CDR2 is FQNEAQ in the germline V gene (reference sequence). The CDR3 has 13 amino acids. V was shortened by 11 bases and J by 6 bases, with 17 bases between the two germline ends.

This rearrangement joins TRBV28 to TRBJ1-2; TRBD1 agrees at 10 bases. Germline V gene sequence: CDR1 MDHEN, CDR2 SYDVKM. V lost 6 bases to trimming and J lost 0 bases; unmatched junction nucleotides: 16. The CDR3 is 19 amino acids. The CDR3 nucleotides read TGTGCCAGCAGGTCGCCGGGACAGGGGAGTTTCGGAGCTAACTATGGCTACACCTTC. It translates to CASRSPGQGSFGANYGYTF.

The chain joins TRBV6-5 to TRBJ1-2, with 9 bases matching TRBD1. Germline V gene lookup returns CDR1 MNHEY and CDR2 SVGAGI. V lost 6 bases and J lost 6; bases outside the gene matches: 11. This CDR3 is built from 15 residues. CDR3 DNA sequence: TGTGCCAGCAGGAGAAGGACAGGGGTCGGGGATGGCTACACCTTC. Translating gives CASRRRTGVGDGYTF.

V is TRBV4-1 and J is TRBJ1-3, with TRBD1 identical over 7 bases. The CDR3 is 17 amino acids. Looked up from germline, CDR1 is MGHRA and CDR2 is YSYEKL. V dropped 0 bases and J dropped 3; count of bases not matched to a gene: 8. The CDR3 sequence is CASSQEGQGVNGNTIYF. CDR3 sequence (DNA): TGCGCCAGCAGCCAAGAAGGGCAGGGGGTAAATGGAAACACCATATATTTT.

The chain employs TRBV5-8 and TRBJ2-6; 8 bases are shared with TRBD1. Germline V gives CDR1 SGHTS, CDR2 YDEGEE. V shed 4 bases and J 0 bases; nucleotides not matched to a gene: 9. CDR3 size: 18 residues. The CDR3 spells CASSPGTGLTSGANVLTF. The CDR3 DNA reads as TGTGCCAGCAGCCCAGGGACAGGATTAACCTCTGGGGCCAACGTCCTGACTTTC.

Comments on this clone: Other DNA sequences from this sample encode an identical CDR3 as well. J is TRBJ1-6 and V is TRBV30; 9 nucleotides line up with TRBD1. Per the germline V gene, CDR1 is GTSNPN and CDR2 is SVGIG (reference sequence). The CDR3 is 13 amino acids. The trim removed 3 bases at V and 10 bases at J, leaving 4 bases unmatched. CDR3 sequence (DNA): TGTGCCTGGAGGGGACAGGGTCGGTCACCCCTCCACTTT. Protein product: CAWRGQGRSPLHF.

The chain is built from TRBV6-2 or TRBV6-3 and TRBJ1-2, with a tentative D call TRBD1 (6 bases). The germline CDR1 and CDR2 sequences are MNHEY and SVGEGT. This CDR3 has 13 amino acids. The V end was cut by 6 bases, the J end by 8 bases, with 16 bases between. CDR3 DNA: TGTGCCAGCAGCCCACAGGGCCTGGGGGGCTACACCTTC. Protein product: CASSPQGLGGYTF.

V is TRBV19 and J is TRBJ2-7; D perhaps matches TRBD1 (6 bases). Germline values: CDR1 LNHDA, CDR2 SQIVND (reference sequence). This CDR3 contains 14 residues. The V and J ends lost 6 bases and 0 bases respectively, with 12 bases between them. The CDR3 protein is CASRLTGSSYEQYF. CDR3 sequence (DNA): TGTGCCAGTAGACTGACAGGCAGCTCCTACGAGCAGTACTTC.

The V call is TRBV12-5, the J call TRBJ2-4; 9 nucleotides align to TRBD2. This CDR3 is built from 15 residues. Germline CDR1 reads LGHNT; CDR2 reads FRNRAP. Trimming cost V 3 bases and J 4 bases; bases outside gene matches: 4. CDR3 sequence: CASGFRLAGKNIQYF. The CDR3, as DNA: TGTGCTAGTGGTTTCAGGCTAGCGGGAAAAAACATTCAGTACTTC.